The entry below gives a single T cell receptor beta chain sequence along with its context. It was CD45RO-negative cells, positively selected for CCR7, that made up naive CD8 cells, with terminally differentiated effector memory CD45RA+ cells excluded. The study enrolled healthy HIV-negative adults without recent acute infections or vaccinations as donors. The data belong to a study of shared clonotypes between healthy human individuals. At a deep level, the assay was run. Assay: immunoSEQ multiplex PCR; the TCRdb copy retains only in-frame clones and omits some. The repertoire consists of about 650,000 clones, with 95% to 96% occurring once and the leading ten covering roughly 0.1%. CDR3 length: 17 residues. Germline V lookup: CDR1 SGHDN, CDR2 FVKESK. V gave up 3 bases and J gave up 0 bases, with 12 bases separating them.

Sequences were obtained from naive CD8+ T cells sorted from blood. This TCR was sampled from a woman between 25 and 40 years old in good health. J is TRBJ2-6 and V is TRBV14; D is undetermined. CDR3 region: CASSHLSAYSGANVLTF. The CDR3 coding sequence is TGTGCCAGCAGCCATTTATCAGCCTACTCTGGGGCCAACGTCCTGACTTTC.